This T cell receptor beta chain was found in a study of blood T cell repertoires in COVID-19. Which cohort a participant joined came from the clinical history participants gave. Recovery meant two consecutive negative NP/OP PCR tests, professional clearance, or resolved symptoms. As originally analysed: It was from reference gene primer amplification that nucleated cell counts were estimated. TCRdb's table, derived via immunoSEQ multiplex PCR, lists solely in-frame clones and lacks some. V, J and clone size are taken as reported in that table, and D and trimming were inferred from the DNA itself. The sample carries 250,000 to 350,000 clones, 75% to 95% recorded once. Germline lookup yields CDR1 PRHDT and CDR2 FYEKMQ (reference sequence). Germline trimming cut 5 bases from V and 7 bases from J; bases unmatched to any gene: 7. The CDR3 is 15 amino acids.

This receptor was obtained from a young woman who had recovered from COVID-19. This rearrangement joins TRBV13 to TRBJ1-6, with 8 bases lining up with TRBD1. The sequenced sample was PBMCs or T cells enriched from blood (not recorded which). This CDR3 is CASSLRTGSNSPLHF. The CDR3 region has the DNA TGTGCCAGCAGCCTAAGGACAGGGTCCAATTCACCCCTCCACTTT.